A selection of T cell receptor beta chains follows, all from one sample in a study of cytomegalovirus exposure and HLA in healthy donors. Method: immunoSEQ multiplex PCR; TCRdb's copy keeps in-frame clones and lacks some. The profile shows 150,000 to 200,000 clones, nearly 90% of them singletons. Material: PBMCs. These receptors came from a woman under 30 in good health and CMV-seropositive. Both conserved end residues are part of each CDR3. A D gene is named only where the DNA matches it firmly. Clone size, where shown, is once, few, many, or a class for clones that have expanded.

clone_size	j_call	d_call	v_call	cdr3_aa	cdr3_nt
.	TRBJ2-5	TRBD2	TRBV5-6	CASSLVGGRASETQYF	TGTGCCAGCAGCTTGGTAGGCGGGAGGGCCTCGGAGACCCAGTACTTC
once	TRBJ1-1	TRBD1	TRBV6-5	CASRGTAEAFF	TGTGCCAGCAGGGGGACAGCCGAAGCTTTCTTT
many	TRBJ2-2	.	TRBV6-4	CASSDSTSTGELFF	TGTGCCAGCAGTGACTCGACTAGCACCGGGGAGCTGTTTTTT
once	TRBJ2-7	TRBD2	TRBV4-1	CASSQDWLAGGISYEQYF	TGCGCCAGCAGCCAAGATTGGCTAGCGGGAGGGATTTCCTACGAGCAGTACTTC
.	TRBJ1-1	.	TRBV7-3	CASSQQGPTEAFF	TGTGCCAGCAGCCAACAGGGTCCCACTGAAGCTTTCTTT
.	TRBJ2-7	TRBD1	TRBV9	CASSVGVGTEEQYF	TGTGCCAGCAGCGTAGGGGTAGGGACAGAAGAGCAGTACTTC
.	TRBJ2-7	.	TRBV5-4	CASSHKAGPSYEQYF	TGTGCCAGCAGCCACAAGGCGGGTCCCTCCTACGAGCAGTACTTC
.	TRBJ2-5	TRBD2	TRBV7-3	CASSLGPGGYQETQYF	TGTGCCAGCAGCCTGGGACCGGGGGGTTACCAAGAGACCCAGTACTTC
few	TRBJ2-7	TRBD2	TRBV19	CASSRSGRYEQYF	TGTGCCAGTAGTCGTAGCGGGAGGTACGAGCAGTACTTC
few	TRBJ2-1	.	TRBV5-1	CASRLLATNEQFF	TGCGCCAGCAGGCTACTAGCCACCAATGAGCAGTTCTTC
.	TRBJ1-2	TRBD1	TRBV28	CASSPSDRDYGYTF	TGTGCCAGCAGTCCATCTGACAGGGACTATGGCTACACCTTC
.	TRBJ2-5	TRBD2	TRBV10-3	CAISLSGEQETQYF	TGTGCCATCAGCCTCAGCGGGGAGCAAGAGACCCAGTACTTC
.	TRBJ2-1	TRBD2	TRBV2	CASRATSGSIGNEQFF	TGTGCCAGCAGAGCCACTAGCGGGAGTATTGGCAATGAGCAGTTCTTC
.	TRBJ2-7	.	TRBV11-3	CASSSGGPEEQYF	TGTGCCAGCAGCTCGGGGGGCCCAGAGGAGCAGTACTTC
.	TRBJ1-2	.	TRBV5-1	CASSFSAAANYGYTF	TGCGCCAGCAGCTTCTCCGCCGCAGCTAACTATGGCTACACCTTC
.	TRBJ1-1	TRBD1	TRBV6-6	CASSLTGGRTEAFF	TGTGCCAGCAGTCTAACAGGGGGCAGGACTGAAGCTTTCTTT
.	TRBJ2-5	.	TRBV27	CASSLFVGPEETQYF	TGTGCCAGCAGTCTTTTTGTGGGGCCGGAGGAGACCCAGTACTTC
few	TRBJ2-4	TRBD1	TRBV5-1	CASSWTGNIQYF	TGCGCCAGCAGCTGGACAGGAAACATTCAGTACTTC
.	TRBJ2-3	.	TRBV5-1	CASSLGESSSTDTQYF	TGCGCCAGCAGCTTGGGGGAGTCGTCAAGCACAGATACGCAGTATTTT
.	TRBJ1-1	.	TRBV6-4	CASSEGRNTEAFF	TGTGCCAGCAGTGAGGGCAGAAACACTGAAGCTTTCTTT
.	TRBJ2-5	TRBD2	TRBV30	CAWSGLAGGQETQYF	TGTGCCTGGAGTGGACTAGCGGGGGGCCAAGAGACCCAGTACTTC
.	TRBJ2-7	.	TRBV27	CASRMPGATYEQYF	TGTGCCAGCAGAATGCCAGGGGCAACCTACGAGCAGTACTTC
.	TRBJ1-1	TRBD1	TRBV6-5	CASRRTGGANTEAFF	TGTGCCAGCAGACGGACAGGGGGGGCAAACACTGAAGCTTTCTTT
.	TRBJ1-4	TRBD1	TRBV28	CASSSRTGVFEKLFF	TGTGCCAGCAGTTCTCGGACAGGGGTTTTTGAAAAACTGTTTTTT
.	TRBJ2-7	TRBD2	TRBV29-1	CSVEEAGTRAYEQYF	TGCAGCGTTGAAGAGGCCGGGACTAGGGCCTACGAGCAGTACTTC
once	TRBJ2-3	.	TRBV29-1	CSVGSRGSTDTQYF	TGCAGCGTCGGCTCGCGGGGTAGCACAGATACGCAGTATTTT
.	TRBJ2-2	TRBD2	TRBV7-9	CASSSRGLAGIQNTGELFF	TGTGCCAGCAGCTCCAGAGGACTAGCGGGGATACAGAACACCGGGGAGCTGTTTTTT
few	TRBJ1-4	.	TRBV6-5	CASSHGEELFF	TGTGCCAGCAGTCACGGAGAGGAACTGTTTTTT
.	TRBJ2-7	.	TRBV18	CASSLSRDIYEQYF	TGTGCCAGCTCCCTGTCCCGGGACATTTACGAGCAGTACTTC
.	TRBJ1-5	TRBD1	TRBV10-3	CAISEPGQGRGYSNQPQHF	TGTGCCATCAGTGAGCCCGGACAGGGGCGAGGCTATAGCAATCAGCCCCAGCATTTT
once	TRBJ2-7	.	TRBV4-1	CASSQVRGRIIYEQYF	TGCGCCAGCAGCCAAGTGAGAGGCAGAATCATCTACGAGCAGTACTTC
.	TRBJ2-1	.	TRBV6-5	CASRAPSYNEQFF	TGTGCCAGCAGGGCCCCCTCCTACAATGAGCAGTTCTTC
.	TRBJ2-1	.	TRBV29-1	CSVTDQRPRDEQFF	TGCAGCGTGACGGACCAGCGGCCTAGGGATGAGCAGTTCTTC
.	TRBJ2-3	.	TRBV27	CASRDFAGTDTQYF	TGTGCCAGCAGAGACTTCGCAGGCACAGATACGCAGTATTTT
.	TRBJ2-3	.	TRBV11-2	CASRNSPFTDTQYF	TGTGCCAGCAGAAATAGCCCCTTCACAGATACGCAGTATTTT
.	TRBJ2-2	.	TRBV7-6	CASSHTSGELFF	TGTGCCAGCAGCCATACGAGCGGGGAGCTGTTTTTT
.	TRBJ1-4	TRBD1	TRBV27	CASRTGVGEKLFF	TGTGCCAGCAGGACAGGGGTGGGAGAAAAACTGTTTTTT
.	TRBJ2-5	TRBD2	TRBV7-3	CASCFSGSAGETQYF	TGTGCCAGCTGTTTCAGCGGGAGTGCGGGAGAGACCCAGTACTTC
.	TRBJ2-7	.	TRBV29-1	CSVGRQYEQYF	TGCAGCGTTGGCCGACAATACGAGCAGTACTTC
once	TRBJ2-7	.	TRBV27	CASSLPRGEQYF	TGTGCCAGCAGTTTACCCCGGGGCGAGCAGTACTTC
.	TRBJ2-7	TRBD2	TRBV11-1	CASSLEAGVTYEQYF	TGTGCCAGCAGCTTAGAAGCGGGAGTTACCTACGAGCAGTACTTC
.	TRBJ2-7	.	TRBV7-6	CASSLVRRGGEQYF	TGTGCCAGCAGCTTAGTGCGTCGAGGTGGCGAGCAGTACTTC
.	TRBJ2-3	TRBD1	TRBV6-4	CASSGTGGTDTQYF	TGTGCCAGCAGTGGGACAGGGGGCACAGATACGCAGTATTTT
few	TRBJ1-2	TRBD1	TRBV29-1	CSVLRQGKGYTF	TGCAGCGTCCTTAGACAGGGAAAAGGCTACACCTTC
.	TRBJ2-7	.	TRBV5-4	CASSTFTGGTLYEQYF	TGTGCCAGCAGTACATTCACAGGCGGGACCCTTTACGAGCAGTACTTC
.	TRBJ2-1	TRBD2	TRBV10-1	CASSESVGTSGYNEQFF	TGCGCCAGCAGTGAGTCGGTTGGGACTAGCGGTTACAATGAGCAGTTCTTC
.	TRBJ2-1	TRBD2	TRBV7-9	CASSPQTSDEQFF	TGTGCCAGCAGCCCGCAAACTAGCGATGAGCAGTTCTTC
.	TRBJ2-2	.	TRBV10-3	CAISDPLNTGELFF	TGTGCCATCAGTGATCCCCTGAACACCGGGGAGCTGTTTTTT
.	TRBJ2-7	TRBD2	TRBV30	CAWSGGGRSYEQYF	TGTGCCTGGAGTGGGGGCGGGAGGTCCTACGAGCAGTACTTC
.	TRBJ1-1	TRBD1	TRBV30	CAWSDLGQGNTEAFF	TGTGCCTGGAGTGATCTAGGACAGGGGAACACTGAAGCTTTCTTT
.	TRBJ2-7	TRBD2	TRBV7-8	CASSFGSGAYEQYF	TGTGCCAGCAGCTTTGGAAGCGGGGCCTACGAGCAGTACTTC